This T cell receptor (beta chain) is from a study of blood T cell repertoires in COVID-19. At the level of the study: Samples of COVID-19 (acute and convalescent) were obtained from the United States, Italy and Spain. From T cells, B-cell-depleted T cells, or PBMCs came the material, which was cDNA or gDNA.

Trimming shortened V by 4 bases and J by 4 bases, and 19 bases separated the two germline ends. The CDR3 contains 16 residues. Germline V gene sequence: CDR1 SGHTA, CDR2 FQGNSA. Using immunoSEQ multiplex PCR, the repertoire was profiled, and TCRdb retains in-frame clones only, with some absent. Among about 300,000 clones listed, approximately 85% were seen once. The receptor was isolated from a woman in her fifties or sixties with acute or convalescent COVID-19. The rearrangement joins TRBV7-2 to TRBJ1-2, with a tentative D call TRBD1 (5 bases). Sequenced sample: peripheral blood. Here the CDR3 reads CASSSTPKGLLYGYTF. The CDR3 nucleotides read TGTGCCAGCAGCTCAACTCCGAAGGGACTTCTCTATGGCTACACCTTC.